The source of this TCR beta chain is a study of T cells in localized non-small cell lung cancer. CDR1 and CDR2 from the germline V gene are KGHSH and LQKENI. The CDR3 is made up of 12 amino acids. Between the trimmed V and J ends, which lost 6 bases and 9 bases, there was a span of 12 bases. In the case of this clone: Its antigen is not identified.

Points from the study as a whole: Among the top 100 tumor clones, a median around 62 appeared in adjacent lung. Since sequencing was restricted to only one region of the tumor, intratumor heterogeneity remains a possibility. Uninvolved adjacent lung had more T cell clonality than any other tissue, topping tumor.

TCRdb keeps only in-frame clones here, not all; method: immunoSEQ multiplex PCR. The data contain about 59,000 clones, 80% to 95% of them singletons. V is TRBV18 and J is TRBJ2-1, with D perhaps TRBD1 (6 bases). Sequenced material: peripheral blood, taken before any cancer treatment. The receptor was isolated from a man aged 35 to 69 with stage I lung adenocarcinoma. The CDR3 region has the DNA TGTGCCAGCTCCCTCAAAGGGGGTGAGCAGTTCTTC. This gives the protein CASSLKGGEQFF.